The rows below give T cell receptor beta chains drawn from one sample of a study of blood T cell repertoires in COVID-19. Assay used: immunoSEQ multiplex PCR; TCRdb lists only in-frame clones, some missing. The sample shows some 150,000 clones, 87% of them seen only once. Sequenced: peripheral blood. The receptors originated from a man aged 18 to 30 with active or convalescent COVID-19. CDR3s include the opening cysteine and the closing phenylalanine or tryptophan. The order of the fields is V gene, clone size, CDR3 length, D gene, CDR3 protein. The D gene is left open where the match is weak. Size tells how often a clone was seen (once, few, many) or the class of an expanded clone, and some rows leave it out.

V gene: TRBV6-5
clone size: -
CDR3 length: 14
D gene: -
CDR3 protein: CASSYSAGGETQYF

V gene: TRBV18
clone size: once
CDR3 length: 15
D gene: TRBD1
CDR3 protein: CASSPPGQAPTAQFF

V gene: TRBV21-1
clone size: once
CDR3 length: 18
D gene: -
CDR3 protein: CASSKGTGGRSGEETQYF

V gene: TRBV19
clone size: -
CDR3 length: 15
D gene: -
CDR3 protein: CASSIRGGTNEKLFF

V gene: TRBV7-9
clone size: once
CDR3 length: 14
D gene: TRBD1
CDR3 protein: CASIRTGQEEKLFF

V gene: TRBV5-1
clone size: once
CDR3 length: 16
D gene: TRBD2
CDR3 protein: CASSRLAGGSYNEQFF

V gene: TRBV12-1
clone size: -
CDR3 length: 13
D gene: -
CDR3 protein: CARYPQGSHEQYF

V gene: TRBV24-1
clone size: -
CDR3 length: 13
D gene: TRBD2
CDR3 protein: CATRLAGGGEQFF

V gene: TRBV18
clone size: -
CDR3 length: 15
D gene: TRBD1
CDR3 protein: CASSLQGALNYGYTF

V gene: TRBV15
clone size: -
CDR3 length: 15
D gene: TRBD1
CDR3 protein: CATSRQGYSNQPQHF

V gene: TRBV5-1
clone size: -
CDR3 length: 13
D gene: -
CDR3 protein: CASSLMGAETQYF

V gene: TRBV28
clone size: -
CDR3 length: 13
D gene: -
CDR3 protein: CASSPSPVVPQHF

V gene: TRBV9
clone size: -
CDR3 length: 14
D gene: TRBD1
CDR3 protein: CASGDRPGTDTQYF

V gene: TRBV6-1
clone size: -
CDR3 length: 17
D gene: TRBD2
CDR3 protein: CASSDYPGTSGRGEQYF

V gene: TRBV30
clone size: -
CDR3 length: 14
D gene: -
CDR3 protein: CAWGKPGRSYEQYF

V gene: TRBV11-2
clone size: -
CDR3 length: 18
D gene: -
CDR3 protein: CASSFGKQGRPRTDTQYF

V gene: TRBV12-5
clone size: -
CDR3 length: 17
D gene: TRBD1
CDR3 protein: CASGSTLGGSSYNEQFF

V gene: TRBV5-1
clone size: -
CDR3 length: 14
D gene: TRBD1
CDR3 protein: CASSWTGDSYEQYF

V gene: TRBV7-2
clone size: -
CDR3 length: 17
D gene: TRBD1
CDR3 protein: CASSPAGTGVYNSPLHF

V gene: TRBV29-1
clone size: -
CDR3 length: 14
D gene: -
CDR3 protein: CSVPNQRPYNEQFF

V gene: TRBV6-6
clone size: -
CDR3 length: 16
D gene: -
CDR3 protein: CASRTGTFPTNEKLFF

V gene: TRBV4-1
clone size: -
CDR3 length: 15
D gene: TRBD1
CDR3 protein: CASSQDGTGDYGYTF

V gene: TRBV30
clone size: once
CDR3 length: 14
D gene: -
CDR3 protein: CAWSVGGSYNEQFF

V gene: TRBV15
clone size: -
CDR3 length: 15
D gene: -
CDR3 protein: CATRAGVFSNTEAFF

V gene: TRBV18
clone size: once
CDR3 length: 14
D gene: -
CDR3 protein: CASSHAAGSYEQYF

V gene: TRBV5-4
clone size: few
CDR3 length: 14
D gene: TRBD1
CDR3 protein: CASSVTGVGQPQHF

V gene: TRBV5-6
clone size: once
CDR3 length: 16
D gene: TRBD1
CDR3 protein: CASSSPTGGLTGELFF

V gene: TRBV10-1
clone size: -
CDR3 length: 14
D gene: -
CDR3 protein: CASSRSGYTGELFF

V gene: TRBV14
clone size: -
CDR3 length: 13
D gene: -
CDR3 protein: CASSPSLGNTIYF

V gene: TRBV4-1
clone size: -
CDR3 length: 16
D gene: TRBD2
CDR3 protein: CASSQEVSGRLYEQYF

V gene: TRBV10-3
clone size: -
CDR3 length: 14
D gene: -
CDR3 protein: CAASTDLAVGELFF

V gene: TRBV7-2
clone size: -
CDR3 length: 12
D gene: -
CDR3 protein: CASSLGGSSEFF

V gene: TRBV6-4
clone size: -
CDR3 length: 14
D gene: -
CDR3 protein: CASSDGGDYNEQFF

V gene: TRBV27
clone size: -
CDR3 length: 14
D gene: TRBD2
CDR3 protein: CASSSAGGLVTQYF

V gene: TRBV19
clone size: -
CDR3 length: 14
D gene: -
CDR3 protein: CASSIERGWTEAFF

V gene: TRBV29-1
clone size: -
CDR3 length: 13
D gene: -
CDR3 protein: CSVYTGSNTEAFF